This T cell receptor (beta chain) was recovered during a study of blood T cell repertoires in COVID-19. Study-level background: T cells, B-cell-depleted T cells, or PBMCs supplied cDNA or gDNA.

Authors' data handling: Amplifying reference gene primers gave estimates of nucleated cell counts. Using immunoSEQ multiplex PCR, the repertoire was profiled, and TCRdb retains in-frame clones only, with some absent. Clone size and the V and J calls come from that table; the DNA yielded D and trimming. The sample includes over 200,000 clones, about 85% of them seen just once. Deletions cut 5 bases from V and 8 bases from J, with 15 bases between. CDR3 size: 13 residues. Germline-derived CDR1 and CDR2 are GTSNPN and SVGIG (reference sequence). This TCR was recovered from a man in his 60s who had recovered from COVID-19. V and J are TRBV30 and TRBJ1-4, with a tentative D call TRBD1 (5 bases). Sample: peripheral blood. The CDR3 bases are TGTGCCTGGGACAGCGGGATTAGAGAAAAACTGTTTTTT. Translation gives CAWDSGIREKLFF.